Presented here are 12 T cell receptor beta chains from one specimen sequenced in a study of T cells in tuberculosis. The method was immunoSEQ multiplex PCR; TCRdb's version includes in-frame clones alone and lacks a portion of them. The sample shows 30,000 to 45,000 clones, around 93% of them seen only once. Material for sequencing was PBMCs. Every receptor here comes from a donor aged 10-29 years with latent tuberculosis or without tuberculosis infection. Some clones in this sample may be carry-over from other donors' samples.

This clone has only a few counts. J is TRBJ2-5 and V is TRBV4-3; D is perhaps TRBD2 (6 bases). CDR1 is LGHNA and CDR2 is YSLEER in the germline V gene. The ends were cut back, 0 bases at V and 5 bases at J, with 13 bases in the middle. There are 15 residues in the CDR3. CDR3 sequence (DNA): TGCGCCAGCAGCCAAGACGGGGCGGGGTGGGAGACCCAGTACTTC. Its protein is CASSQDGAGWETQYF.

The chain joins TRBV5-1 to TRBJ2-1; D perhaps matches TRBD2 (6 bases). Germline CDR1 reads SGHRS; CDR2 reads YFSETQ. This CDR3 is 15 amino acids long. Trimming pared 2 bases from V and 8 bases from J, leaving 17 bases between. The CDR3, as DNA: TGCGCCAGCAGCTTTTTCGGGACTGCCTCGGATGAGCAGTTCTTC. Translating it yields CASSFFGTASDEQFF.

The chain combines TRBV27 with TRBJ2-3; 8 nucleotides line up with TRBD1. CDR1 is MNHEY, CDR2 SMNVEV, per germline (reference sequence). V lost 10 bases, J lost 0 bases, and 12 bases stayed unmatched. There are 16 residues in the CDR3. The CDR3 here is CATSGGPGYSTDTQYF. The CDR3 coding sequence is TGTGCCACCTCAGGGGGCCCCGGATATAGCACAGATACGCAGTATTTT.

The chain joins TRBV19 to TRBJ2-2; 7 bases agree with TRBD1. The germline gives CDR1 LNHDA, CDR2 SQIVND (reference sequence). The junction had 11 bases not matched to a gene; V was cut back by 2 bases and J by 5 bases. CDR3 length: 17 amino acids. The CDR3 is CASSITRNRGRTGELFF. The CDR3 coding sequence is TGTGCCAGTAGTATAACCCGGAACAGGGGTCGGACCGGGGAGCTGTTTTTT.

CDR3 sequence (DNA): TGTGCCAGCAGTTACTACAGGGGTTCCTACGAGCAGTACTTC. Translating it yields CASSYYRGSYEQYF. The chain joins TRBV6-5 to TRBJ2-7; 7 bases match TRBD1. The CDR3 covers 14 residues. Germline V gene lookup returns CDR1 MNHEY and CDR2 SVGAGI. V was pared by 1 base and J by 1 base, with 1 base of the junction left unmatched.

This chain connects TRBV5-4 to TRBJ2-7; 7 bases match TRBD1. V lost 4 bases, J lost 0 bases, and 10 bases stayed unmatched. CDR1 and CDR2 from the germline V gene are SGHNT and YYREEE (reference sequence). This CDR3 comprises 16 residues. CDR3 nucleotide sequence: TGTGCCAGCAGCCTACAGACAGGGTTGAGCTCCTACGAGCAGTACGTC. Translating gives CASSLQTGLSSYEQYV.

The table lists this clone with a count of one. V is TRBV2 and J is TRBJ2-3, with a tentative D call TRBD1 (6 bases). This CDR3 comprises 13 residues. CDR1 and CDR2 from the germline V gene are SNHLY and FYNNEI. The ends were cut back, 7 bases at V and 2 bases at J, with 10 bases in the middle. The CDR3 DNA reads TGTGCCAGCAAACAGGGTGCCACAGATACGCAGTATTTT. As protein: CASKQGATDTQYF.

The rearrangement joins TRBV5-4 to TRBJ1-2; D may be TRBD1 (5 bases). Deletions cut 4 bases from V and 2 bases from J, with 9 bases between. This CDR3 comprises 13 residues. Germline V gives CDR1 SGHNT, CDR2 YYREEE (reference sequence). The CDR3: CASSQDRNYGYTF. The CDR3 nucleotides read TGTGCCAGCAGCCAAGACAGAAACTATGGCTACACCTTC.

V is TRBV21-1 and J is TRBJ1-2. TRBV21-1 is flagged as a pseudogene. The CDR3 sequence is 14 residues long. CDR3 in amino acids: CASSKLSTEGGYTF. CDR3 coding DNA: TGTGCCAGCAGCAAACTATCCACAGAGGGTGGCTACACCTTC.

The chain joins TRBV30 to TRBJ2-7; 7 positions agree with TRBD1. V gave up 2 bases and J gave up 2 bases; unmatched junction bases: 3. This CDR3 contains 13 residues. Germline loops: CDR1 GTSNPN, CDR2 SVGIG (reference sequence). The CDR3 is CAWSRDSTYEQYV. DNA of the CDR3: TGTGCCTGGAGTAGGGACAGTACCTACGAGCAGTACGTC.

The CDR3: CASSQVVATGAEAFF. The CDR3 DNA reads as TGCGCCAGCAGCCAAGTCGTCGCCACCGGGGCTGAAGCTTTCTTT. The chain joins TRBV4-1 to TRBJ1-1; D is undetermined. The germline CDR1 and CDR2 sequences are MGHRA and YSYEKL. The CDR3 is made up of 15 amino acids. The ends were cut back, 1 base at V and 6 bases at J, with 15 bases in the middle.

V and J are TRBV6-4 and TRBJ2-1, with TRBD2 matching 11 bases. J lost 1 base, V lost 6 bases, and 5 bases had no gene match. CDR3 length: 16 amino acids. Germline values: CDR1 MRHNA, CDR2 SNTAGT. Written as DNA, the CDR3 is TGTGCCAGCAGCCCGCTAGCGGGGGGTTCCTACAATGAGCAGTTCTTC. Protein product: CASSPLAGGSYNEQFF.